The 20 T cell receptor beta chains given below trace back to one sample, sequenced in a study of T-cell reconstitution after alpha-beta-depleted transplantation in children. Construction of the TCRbeta library involved unique molecular identifiers. MiXCR, applied by TCRdb to the PCR reads, yields one record per CDR3 protein. The table has about 74,000 distinct CDR3 sequences, 11% to 15% seen once. The input for sequencing was PBMCs, mostly from graft donor cells, taken 180 days after TCRalphabeta/CD19-depleted stem cell transplant. The receptors come from a male patient aged 2 to 10 who had a stem cell transplant for acute lymphoblastic leukemia, so the T cells may come from the graft donor.

This clonotype was seen a handful of times. The DNA for the CDR3 is TGCAGTGCTCTTACTTTGCCGGGACAACTAAACACCATATATTTT. Its protein is CSALTLPGQLNTIYF. The rearrangement uses TRBV20-1 and TRBJ1-3; tentatively, D is TRBD1 (6 bases). V lost 5 bases to trimming and J lost 6 bases, with 20 bases between them. The CDR3 runs 15 residues. Germline-derived CDR1 and CDR2 are DFQATT and SNEGSKA (reference sequence).

The chain employs TRBV5-1 and TRBJ2-7; D remains unclear. V lost 0 bases and J lost 2, with 12 bases in between. The CDR3 is made up of 15 amino acids. The germline V gene has CDR1 SGHRS and CDR2 YFSETQ. CDR3 bases: TGCGCCAGCAGCTTGGAGGCCGCCATCACCTACGAGCAGTACTTC. Amino acid sequence: CASSLEAAITYEQYF.

The chain has TRBV20-1 and TRBJ2-1; 9 bases fit TRBD2. The CDR3 is 18 residues long. Trimming at V came to 2 bases and at J to 2 bases, leaving 13 bases not matched to a gene. Looked up from germline, CDR1 is DFQATT and CDR2 is SNEGSKA (reference sequence). CDR3 in amino acids: CSARPLALAGGAYNEQFF. Here the CDR3 DNA reads TGCAGTGCTAGACCCCTTGCGTTGGCGGGAGGGGCCTACAATGAGCAGTTCTTC.

The chain carries TRBV10-2 and TRBJ2-4; 8 positions agree with TRBD1. The CDR3 extends over 15 amino acids. V shed 4 bases and J 0 bases; nucleotides not matched to a gene: 2. CDR1 is WSHSY, CDR2 SAAADI, per germline. The CDR3 spells CASSGTGIAKNIQYF. Here the CDR3 DNA reads TGCGCCAGCAGTGGGACAGGGATAGCCAAAAACATTCAGTACTTC.

The table lists this clonotype with a few counts. J is TRBJ1-5 and V is TRBV7-9; D possibly corresponds to TRBD1 (5 bases). CDR3 size: 15 residues. V was shortened by 0 bases and J by 10 bases, with 16 bases between the two germline ends. Germline CDR1 reads SEHNR; CDR2 reads FQNEAQ (reference sequence). The CDR3 protein is CASSLAGPPKDPQHF. The CDR3 region has the DNA TGTGCCAGCAGCTTAGCGGGACCGCCAAAAGACCCCCAGCATTTT.

The V gene is TRBV7-6, the J gene TRBJ1-1; maybe TRBD1 (6 bases). CDR1 and CDR2 from the germline V gene are SGHVS and FNYEAQ. Between the trimmed V and J ends, which lost 2 bases and 4 bases, there was a span of 8 bases. The CDR3 has 13 residues. The CDR3 reads CASSLRGSTEAFF. The DNA for the CDR3 is TGTGCCAGCAGCTTAAGGGGGAGCACTGAAGCTTTCTTT.

This clonotype was counted a few times. The gene calls are TRBV4-3 and TRBJ2-7; tentatively, D is TRBD1 (5 bases). The V end was cut by 0 bases, the J end by 3 bases, with 15 bases between. Germline loops: CDR1 LGHNA, CDR2 YSLEER. This CDR3 region has 16 residues. CDR3 nucleotides: TGCGCCAGCAGCCAAGATGGCGGAGTAGGGGTCTACGAGCAGTACTTC. Translating gives CASSQDGGVGVYEQYF.

The chain employs TRBV7-3 and TRBJ2-7; D is perhaps TRBD2 (6 bases). The germline CDR1 and CDR2 sequences are SGHTA and FQGTGA. Trimming shortened V by 6 bases and J by 2 bases, and 14 bases separated the two germline ends. The CDR3 has 14 residues. This chain's CDR3 is CASSVSGGTYEQYF. DNA for the CDR3: TGTGCCAGCAGTGTTAGTGGGGGGACCTACGAGCAGTACTTC.

V usage is TRBV29-1 and J usage is TRBJ2-7, with TRBD1 matching over 7 bases. This CDR3 contains 13 residues. Per germline, CDR1 SQVTM and CDR2 ANQGSEA. V lost 5 bases, J lost 5 bases, and 9 bases stayed unmatched. CDR3 region: CSVRQGKKDEQYF. The DNA for the CDR3 is TGCAGCGTTCGACAGGGTAAAAAGGACGAGCAGTACTTC.

The rearrangement links TRBV4-3 to TRBJ2-2; TRBD1 is a possible D gene (7 bases). Germline CDR1 LGHNA, CDR2 YSLEER. This CDR3 has 16 amino acids. Trimming removed 0 bases at V and 2 bases at J, with 10 bases between. CDR3 sequence: CASSQDRGVNTGELFF. CDR3 DNA sequence: TGCGCCAGCAGCCAAGACAGGGGGGTAAACACCGGGGAGCTGTTTTTT.

V usage is TRBV12-3 or TRBV12-4 and J usage is TRBJ2-4; D unresolved. The CDR3 consists of 12 residues. V shed 7 bases and J shed 2 bases, with 6 bases lying between them. CDR3 amino acids: CASKATKNIQYF. The CDR3, as DNA: TGTGCCAGCAAAGCGACCAAAAACATTCAGTACTTC.

The J gene is TRBJ2-2, the V gene TRBV4-3, with D possibly being TRBD1 (5 bases). The germline V gene encodes CDR1 LGHNA and CDR2 YSLEER. This CDR3 region has 13 residues. V lost 8 bases and J 5 bases, leaving 12 bases between the germline ends. The CDR3 region is CASQQELTGELFF. CDR3 nucleotides: TGCGCCAGCCAACAGGAGTTAACCGGGGAGCTGTTTTTT.

This clonotype was seen more than once but under ten times. This rearrangement joins TRBV6-5 to TRBJ2-7, with TRBD1 as a possible D gene (6 bases). This CDR3 contains 13 residues. V was cut by 6 bases and J by 5 bases, with 14 bases left in between. The V gene's germline CDR1 is MNHEY and CDR2 SVGAGI. The CDR3 coding sequence is TGTGCCAGCAGCTACAGGGAACTCCACGAGCAGTACTTC. Protein: CASSYRELHEQYF.

This clonotype has just a few counts. The chain joins TRBV5-6 to TRBJ1-1; D perhaps matches TRBD1 (5 bases). The CDR3 is made up of 15 amino acids. Germline loops: CDR1 SGHDT, CDR2 YYEEEE. Trimming shortened V by 4 bases and J by 6 bases, and 19 bases separated the two germline ends. CDR3 sequence reads: CASSPLMQGDSEAFF. CDR3 nucleotide sequence: TGTGCCAGCAGCCCGCTCATGCAGGGCGATTCTGAAGCTTTCTTT.

The chain recombines TRBV5-1 with TRBJ2-5, with 11 bases aligning to TRBD2. Per the germline V gene, CDR1 is SGHRS and CDR2 is YFSETQ. The CDR3 loop spans 17 amino acids. Trimming cost V 4 bases and J 1 base; bases outside gene matches: 9. The CDR3 DNA reads TGCGCCAGCAGCCTGGGGACTAGCGGAGGTTCCCAAGAGACCCAGTACTTC. Its protein is CASSLGTSGGSQETQYF.

The chain uses TRBV6-2 or TRBV6-3 and TRBJ2-4; D may be TRBD1 (5 bases). Trimming left V 6 bases short and J 1 base short, with 13 bases between. Germline values: CDR1 MNHEY, CDR2 SVGEGT. The CDR3 extends over 15 amino acids. CDR3 sequence (DNA): TGTGCCAGCAGCCTTAGGGGTCAGGCCAAAAACATTCAGTACTTC. This codes for CASSLRGQAKNIQYF.

This clonotype was seen a few times. Mismatch with germline at one junction end may stem from a read error. The chain employs TRBV27 and TRBJ1-2, with a possible D match to TRBD1 (5 bases). The CDR3 has 13 amino acids. Germline loops: CDR1 MNHEY, CDR2 SMNVEV (reference sequence). CDR3 DNA sequence: TGTGCCAGCAGCGCTACCCGGGGCCTCCGGGCCTACTTC. It translates to CASSATRGLRAYF.

The CDR3 DNA reads as TGTGCCAGCAGCCAGGCGGGTACGGAGACCCAGTACTTC. It yields the protein CASSQAGTETQYF. The chain recombines TRBV7-2 with TRBJ2-5; a weak D match, TRBD2 (5 bases). Germline CDR1 reads SGHTA; CDR2 reads FQGNSA. The CDR3 runs 13 residues. Trimming shortened V by 5 bases and J by 5 bases, and 12 bases separated the two germline ends.

In its sample, this clonotype was seen many times. The CDR3 coding sequence is TGTGCCATCAGTGAGTGGGACAGGCCTTACCCAAACACTGAAGCTTTCTTT. Amino acid sequence: CAISEWDRPYPNTEAFF. This chain connects TRBV10-3 to TRBJ1-1; 8 bases map to TRBD1. The CDR3 contains 17 residues. With 1 base clipped from V and 2 bases from J, the junction kept 9 bases outside the gene matches. From germline, CDR1 is ENHRY and CDR2 SYGVKD.

J is TRBJ2-5 and V is TRBV20-1; D is unresolved. This CDR3 contains 9 residues. CDR1 and CDR2 (germline): DFQATT, SNEGSKA (reference sequence). Between the trimmed V and J ends, which lost 6 bases and 9 bases, there was a span of 8 bases. The CDR3 region is CSAARPQYF. In nucleotides, the CDR3 is TGCAGTGCCGCAAGACCCCAGTACTTC.